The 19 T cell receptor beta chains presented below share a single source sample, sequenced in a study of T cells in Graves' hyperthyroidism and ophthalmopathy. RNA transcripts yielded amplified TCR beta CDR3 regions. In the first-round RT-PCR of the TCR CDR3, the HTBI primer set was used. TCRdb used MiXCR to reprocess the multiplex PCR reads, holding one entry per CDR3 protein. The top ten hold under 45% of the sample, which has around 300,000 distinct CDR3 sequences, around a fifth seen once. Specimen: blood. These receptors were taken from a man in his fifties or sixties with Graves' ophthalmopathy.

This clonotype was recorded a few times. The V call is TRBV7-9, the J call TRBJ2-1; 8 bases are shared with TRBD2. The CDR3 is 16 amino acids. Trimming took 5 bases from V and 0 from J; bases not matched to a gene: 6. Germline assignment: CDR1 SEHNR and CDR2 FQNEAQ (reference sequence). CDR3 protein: CASSVTSGSSYNEQFF. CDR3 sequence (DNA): TGTGCCAGCAGCGTAACTAGCGGTAGCTCCTACAATGAGCAGTTCTTC. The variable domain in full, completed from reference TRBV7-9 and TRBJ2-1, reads DTGVSQNPRHKITKRGQNVTFRCDPISEHNRLYWYRQTLGQGPEFLTYFQNEAQLEKSRLLSDRFSAERPKGSFSTLEIQRTEQGDSAMYLCASSVTSGSSYNEQFFGPGTRLTVL.

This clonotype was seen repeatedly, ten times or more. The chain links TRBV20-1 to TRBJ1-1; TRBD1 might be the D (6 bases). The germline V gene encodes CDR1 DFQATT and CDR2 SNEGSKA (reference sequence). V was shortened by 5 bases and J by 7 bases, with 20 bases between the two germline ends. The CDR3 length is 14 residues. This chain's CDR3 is CSAPGGGWGGEAFF. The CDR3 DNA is TGCAGTGCTCCGGGGGGGGGCTGGGGAGGTGAAGCTTTCTTT.

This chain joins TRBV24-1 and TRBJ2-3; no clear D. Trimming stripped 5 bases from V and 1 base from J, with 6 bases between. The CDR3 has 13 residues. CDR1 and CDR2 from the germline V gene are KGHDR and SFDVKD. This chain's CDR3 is CATSARGTDTQYF. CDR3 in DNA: TGTGCCACCAGTGCCCGCGGCACAGATACGCAGTATTTT.

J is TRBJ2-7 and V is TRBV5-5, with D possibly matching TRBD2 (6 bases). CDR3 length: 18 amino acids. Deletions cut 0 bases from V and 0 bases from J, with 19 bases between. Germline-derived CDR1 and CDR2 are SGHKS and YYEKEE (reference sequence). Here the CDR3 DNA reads TGTGCCAGCAGCTTGGCCAATTACCCTAGCGATTCCTCCTACGAGCAGTACTTC. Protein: CASSLANYPSDSSYEQYF.

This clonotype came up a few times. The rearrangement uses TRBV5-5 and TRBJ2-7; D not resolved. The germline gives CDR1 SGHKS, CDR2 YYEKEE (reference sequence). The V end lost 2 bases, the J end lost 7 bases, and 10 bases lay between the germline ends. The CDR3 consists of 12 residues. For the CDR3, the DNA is TGTGCCAGCAGCTTACGTACGGCGGAGCAGTACTTC. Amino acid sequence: CASSLRTAEQYF.

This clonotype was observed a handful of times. In nucleotides, the CDR3 is TGTGCCATCAATAACAGGGGAAAGGATGAAAAACTGTTTTTT. Its protein product is CAINNRGKDEKLFF. The rearrangement links TRBV10-3 to TRBJ1-4, with 7 bases matching TRBD1. V dropped 7 bases and J dropped 6; count of bases not matched to a gene: 8. Germline V lookup: CDR1 ENHRY, CDR2 SYGVKD. The CDR3 is 14 residues long.

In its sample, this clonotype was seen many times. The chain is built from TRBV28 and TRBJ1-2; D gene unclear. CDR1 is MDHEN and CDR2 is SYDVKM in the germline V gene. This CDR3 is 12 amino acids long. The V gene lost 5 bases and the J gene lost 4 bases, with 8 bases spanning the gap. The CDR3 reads CASSVGVYGYTF. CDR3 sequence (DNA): TGTGCCAGCAGTGTAGGTGTCTATGGCTACACCTTC.

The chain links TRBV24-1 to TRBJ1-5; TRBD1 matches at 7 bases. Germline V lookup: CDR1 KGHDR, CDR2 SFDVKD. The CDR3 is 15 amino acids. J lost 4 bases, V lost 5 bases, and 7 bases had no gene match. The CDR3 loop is CATSGSGGWNQPQHF. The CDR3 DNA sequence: TGTGCCACCAGTGGCTCAGGGGGTTGGAATCAGCCCCAGCATTTT.

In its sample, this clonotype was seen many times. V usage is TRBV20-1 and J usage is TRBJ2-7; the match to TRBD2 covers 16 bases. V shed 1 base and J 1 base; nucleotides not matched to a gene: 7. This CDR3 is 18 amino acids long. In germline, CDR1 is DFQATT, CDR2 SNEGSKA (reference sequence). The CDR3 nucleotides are TGCAGTGCTAGAGCCCCGGGACTAGCGGGAGGGCCGTCCTACGAGCAGTACTTC. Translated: CSARAPGLAGGPSYEQYF.

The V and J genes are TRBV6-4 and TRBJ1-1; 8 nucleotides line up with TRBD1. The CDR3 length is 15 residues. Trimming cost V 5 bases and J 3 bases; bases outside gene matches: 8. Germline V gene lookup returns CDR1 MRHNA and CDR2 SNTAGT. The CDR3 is CASSRIAGGHTEAFF. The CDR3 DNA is TGTGCCAGCAGTCGGATTGCAGGGGGCCACACTGAAGCTTTCTTT.

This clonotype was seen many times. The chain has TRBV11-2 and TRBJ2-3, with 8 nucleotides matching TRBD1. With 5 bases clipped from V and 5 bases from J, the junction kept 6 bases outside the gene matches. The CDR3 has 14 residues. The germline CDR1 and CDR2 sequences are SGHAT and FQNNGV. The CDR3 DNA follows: TGTGCCAGCAGCCCGGACAGGGCAGGAGATACGCAGTATTTT. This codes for CASSPDRAGDTQYF.

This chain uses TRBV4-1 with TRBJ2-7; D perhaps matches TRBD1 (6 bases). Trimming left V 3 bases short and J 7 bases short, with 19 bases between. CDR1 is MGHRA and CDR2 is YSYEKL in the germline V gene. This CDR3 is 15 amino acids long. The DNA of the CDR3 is TGCGCCAGCAGCCATCCCGCGCAGGGGCTGAGGGAGCAGTACTTC. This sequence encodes CASSHPAQGLREQYF.

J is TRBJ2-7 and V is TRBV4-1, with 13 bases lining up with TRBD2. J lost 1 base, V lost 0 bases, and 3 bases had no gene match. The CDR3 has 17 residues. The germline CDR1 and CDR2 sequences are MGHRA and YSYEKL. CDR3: CASSQDPLAGGSYEQYF. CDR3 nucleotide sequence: TGCGCCAGCAGCCAAGACCCACTAGCGGGAGGGTCCTACGAGCAGTACTTC.

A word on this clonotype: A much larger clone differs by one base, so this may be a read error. CDR3 DNA: TGTGCCAGCAGTTTAGGGGTCGACCGGAGCACTGAAGCTTTCTTT. Amino acid sequence: CASSLGVDRSTEAFF. The chain couples TRBV28 to TRBJ1-1; no reliable D call. V was pared by 2 bases and J by 4 bases, with 14 bases between. This CDR3 region has 15 residues. CDR1 is MDHEN and CDR2 is SYDVKM in the germline V gene.

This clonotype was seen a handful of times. For the CDR3, the DNA is TGTGCCACCAGTGATTTGGGATCACGGGAGGCCCGACTAGCCAAAAACATTCAGTACTTC. As protein: CATSDLGSREARLAKNIQYF. The chain uses TRBV24-1 and TRBJ2-4; 7 bases fit TRBD2. Germline V CDR1 and CDR2: KGHDR, SFDVKD. The ends lost 0 bases at V and 0 bases at J; junction bases unmatched: 13. The CDR3 sequence is 20 residues long.

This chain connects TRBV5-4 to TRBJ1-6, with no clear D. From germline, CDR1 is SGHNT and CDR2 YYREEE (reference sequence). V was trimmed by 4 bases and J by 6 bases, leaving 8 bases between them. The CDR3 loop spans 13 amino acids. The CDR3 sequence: CASSRELNSPLHF. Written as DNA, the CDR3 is TGTGCCAGCAGCAGGGAGCTTAATTCACCCCTCCACTTT.

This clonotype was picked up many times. The CDR3 sequence: CASSRDREGRGYTF. In nucleotides, the CDR3 is TGTGCCAGCAGTCGGGACAGGGAAGGTAGGGGCTACACCTTC. The rearrangement links TRBV27 to TRBJ1-2; TRBD1 agrees at 9 bases. The CDR3 length is 14 residues. V was clipped by 5 bases and J by 8 bases; unmatched bases: 9. CDR1 MNHEY and CDR2 SMNVEV come from the germline V gene (reference sequence).

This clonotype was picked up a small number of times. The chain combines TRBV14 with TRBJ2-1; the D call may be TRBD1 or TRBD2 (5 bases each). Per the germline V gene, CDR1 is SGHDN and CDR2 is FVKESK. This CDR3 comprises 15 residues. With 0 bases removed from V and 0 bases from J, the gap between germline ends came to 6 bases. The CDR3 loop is CASSQEGRSYNEQFF. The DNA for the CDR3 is TGTGCCAGCAGCCAAGAGGGACGCTCCTACAATGAGCAGTTCTTC.

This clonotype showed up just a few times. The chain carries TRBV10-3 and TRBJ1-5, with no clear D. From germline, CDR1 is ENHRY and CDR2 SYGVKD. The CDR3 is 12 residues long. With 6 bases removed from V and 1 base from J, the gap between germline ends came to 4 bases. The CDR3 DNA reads TGTGCCATCAGCCAAAGCAATCAGCCCCAGCATTTT. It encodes CAISQSNQPQHF.